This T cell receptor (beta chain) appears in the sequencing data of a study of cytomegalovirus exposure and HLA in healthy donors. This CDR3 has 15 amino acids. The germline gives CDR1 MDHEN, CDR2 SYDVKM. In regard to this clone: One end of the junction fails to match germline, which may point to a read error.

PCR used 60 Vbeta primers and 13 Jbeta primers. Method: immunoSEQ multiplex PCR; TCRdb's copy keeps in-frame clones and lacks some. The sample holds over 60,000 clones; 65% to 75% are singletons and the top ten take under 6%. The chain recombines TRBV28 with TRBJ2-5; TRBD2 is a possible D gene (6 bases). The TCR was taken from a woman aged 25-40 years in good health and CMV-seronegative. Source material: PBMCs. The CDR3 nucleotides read TGTGCCAGCAGTTTCACAGCCAGGAGAACCGAAACGGGGGACTTC. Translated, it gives CASSFTARRTETGDF.